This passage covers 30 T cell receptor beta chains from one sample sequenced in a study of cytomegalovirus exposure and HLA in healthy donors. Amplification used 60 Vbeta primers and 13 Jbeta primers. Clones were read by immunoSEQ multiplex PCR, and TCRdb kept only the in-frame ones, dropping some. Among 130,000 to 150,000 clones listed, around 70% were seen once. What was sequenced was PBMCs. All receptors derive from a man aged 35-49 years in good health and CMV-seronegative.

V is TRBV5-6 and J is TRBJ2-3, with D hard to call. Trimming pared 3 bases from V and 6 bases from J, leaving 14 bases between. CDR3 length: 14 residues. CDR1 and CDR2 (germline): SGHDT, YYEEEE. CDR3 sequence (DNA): TGTGCCAGCAGCTCGGTGGAGAGCGCGGATACGCAGTATTTT. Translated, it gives CASSSVESADTQYF.

CDR3 nucleotides: TGTGCCATCAGTGCGGGGGGCTCCTACAATGAGCAGTTCTTC. It translates to CAISAGGSYNEQFF. The chain couples TRBV10-3 to TRBJ2-1, with TRBD2 identical over 7 bases. V trimming: 4 bases; J trimming: 0 bases; junction bases outside the gene matches: 0. Germline lookup yields CDR1 ENHRY and CDR2 SYGVKD. The CDR3 consists of 14 residues.

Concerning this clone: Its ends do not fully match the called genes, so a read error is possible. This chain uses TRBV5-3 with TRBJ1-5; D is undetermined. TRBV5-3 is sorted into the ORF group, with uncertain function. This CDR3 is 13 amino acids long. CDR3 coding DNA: TGTGCCAGGTGCTCTCATAGCAATCAGCCCCAGAATTTT. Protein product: CARCSHSNQPQNF.

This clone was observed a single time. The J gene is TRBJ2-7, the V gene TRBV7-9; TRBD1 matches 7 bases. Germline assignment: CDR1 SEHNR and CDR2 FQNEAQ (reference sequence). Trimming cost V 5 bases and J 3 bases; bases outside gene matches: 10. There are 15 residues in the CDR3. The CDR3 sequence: CASSAGTEVIYEQYF. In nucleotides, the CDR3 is TGTGCCAGCAGCGCCGGGACAGAGGTAATCTACGAGCAGTACTTC.

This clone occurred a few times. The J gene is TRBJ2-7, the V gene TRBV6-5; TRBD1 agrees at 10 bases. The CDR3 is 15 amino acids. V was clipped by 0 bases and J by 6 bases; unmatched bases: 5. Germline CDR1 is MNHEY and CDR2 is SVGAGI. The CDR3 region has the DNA TGTGCCAGCAGTTACTCAAGGGACAGGGGTGCCGAGCAGTACTTC. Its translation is CASSYSRDRGAEQYF.

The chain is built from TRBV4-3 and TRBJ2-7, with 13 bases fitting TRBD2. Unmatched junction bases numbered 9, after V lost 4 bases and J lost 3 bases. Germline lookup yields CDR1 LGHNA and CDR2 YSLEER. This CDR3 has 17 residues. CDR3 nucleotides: TGCGCCAGCAGCCGCGGACTAGCGGGAGTTGAGGTCTACGAGCAGTACTTC. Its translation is CASSRGLAGVEVYEQYF.

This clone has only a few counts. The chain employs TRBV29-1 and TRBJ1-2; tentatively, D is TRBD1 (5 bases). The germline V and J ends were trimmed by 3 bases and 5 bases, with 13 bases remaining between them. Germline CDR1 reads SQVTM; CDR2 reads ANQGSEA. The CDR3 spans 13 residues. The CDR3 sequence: CSVDSQGWYGYTF. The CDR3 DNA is TGCAGCGTTGATAGTCAGGGATGGTATGGCTACACCTTC.

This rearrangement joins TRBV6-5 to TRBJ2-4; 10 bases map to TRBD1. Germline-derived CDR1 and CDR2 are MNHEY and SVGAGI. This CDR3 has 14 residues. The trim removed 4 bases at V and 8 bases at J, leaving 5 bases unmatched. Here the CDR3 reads CASSSTGGEDIQYF. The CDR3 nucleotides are TGTGCCAGCAGTTCGACAGGGGGCGAGGACATTCAGTACTTC.

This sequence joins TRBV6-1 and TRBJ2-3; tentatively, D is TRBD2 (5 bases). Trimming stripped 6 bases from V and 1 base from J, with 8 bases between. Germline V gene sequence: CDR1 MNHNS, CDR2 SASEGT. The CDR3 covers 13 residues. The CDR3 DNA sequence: TGTGCCAGCAGCGGGGTTCGCACAGATACGCAGTATTTT. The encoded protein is CASSGVRTDTQYF.

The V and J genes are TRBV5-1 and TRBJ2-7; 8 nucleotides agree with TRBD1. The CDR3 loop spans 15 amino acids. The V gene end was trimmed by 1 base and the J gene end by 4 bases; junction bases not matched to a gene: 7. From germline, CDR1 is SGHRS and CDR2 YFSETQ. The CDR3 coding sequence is TGCGCCAGCAGCTTGTCAGGGGGCGTTGTTTACGAGCAGTACTTC. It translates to CASSLSGGVVYEQYF.

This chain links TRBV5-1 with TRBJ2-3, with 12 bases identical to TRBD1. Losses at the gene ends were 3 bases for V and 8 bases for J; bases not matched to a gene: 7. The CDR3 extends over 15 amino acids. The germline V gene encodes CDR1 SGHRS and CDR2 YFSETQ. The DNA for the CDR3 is TGCGCCAGCAGCTGGGGACAGGGGGCCCCTGCTACGCAGTATTTT. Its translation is CASSWGQGAPATQYF.

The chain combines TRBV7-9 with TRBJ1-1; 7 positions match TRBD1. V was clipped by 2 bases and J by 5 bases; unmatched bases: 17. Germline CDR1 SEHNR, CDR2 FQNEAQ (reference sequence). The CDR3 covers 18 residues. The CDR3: CASSLTGQRGGGRTEAFF. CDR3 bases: TGTGCCAGCAGCTTAACGGGACAGAGGGGAGGTGGTCGAACTGAAGCTTTCTTT.

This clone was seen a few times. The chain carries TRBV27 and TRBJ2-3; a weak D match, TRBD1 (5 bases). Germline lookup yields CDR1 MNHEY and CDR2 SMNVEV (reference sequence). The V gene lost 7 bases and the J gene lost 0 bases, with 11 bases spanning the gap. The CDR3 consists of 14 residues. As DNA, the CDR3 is TGTGCCAGCAAATATAGGGGTAGCACAGATACGCAGTATTTT. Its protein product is CASKYRGSTDTQYF.

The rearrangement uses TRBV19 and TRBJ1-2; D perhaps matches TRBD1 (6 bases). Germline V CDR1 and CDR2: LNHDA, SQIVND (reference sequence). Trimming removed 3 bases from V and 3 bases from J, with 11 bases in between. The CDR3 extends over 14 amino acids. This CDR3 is CASSIWGPDYGYTF. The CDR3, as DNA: TGTGCCAGTAGTATCTGGGGGCCTGACTATGGCTACACCTTC.

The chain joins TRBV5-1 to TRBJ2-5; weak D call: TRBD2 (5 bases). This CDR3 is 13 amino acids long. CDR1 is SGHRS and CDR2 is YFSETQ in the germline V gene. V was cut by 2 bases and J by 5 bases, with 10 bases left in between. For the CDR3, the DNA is TGCGCCAGCAGCTTTGGCAGGAGGGAGACCCAGTACTTC. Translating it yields CASSFGRRETQYF.

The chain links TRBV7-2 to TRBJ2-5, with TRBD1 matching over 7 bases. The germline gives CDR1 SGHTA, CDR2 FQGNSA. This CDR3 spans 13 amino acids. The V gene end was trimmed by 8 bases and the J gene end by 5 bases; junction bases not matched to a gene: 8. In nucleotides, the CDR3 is TGTGCCAGCGGTCCAGGGGGTGGGGAGACCCAGTACTTC. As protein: CASGPGGGETQYF.

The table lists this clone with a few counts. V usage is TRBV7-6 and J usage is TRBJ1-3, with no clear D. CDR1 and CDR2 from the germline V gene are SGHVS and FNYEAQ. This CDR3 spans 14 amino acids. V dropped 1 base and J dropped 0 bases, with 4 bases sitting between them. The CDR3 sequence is CASSLVYSGNTIYF. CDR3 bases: TGTGCCAGCAGCTTAGTATACTCTGGAAACACCATATATTTT.

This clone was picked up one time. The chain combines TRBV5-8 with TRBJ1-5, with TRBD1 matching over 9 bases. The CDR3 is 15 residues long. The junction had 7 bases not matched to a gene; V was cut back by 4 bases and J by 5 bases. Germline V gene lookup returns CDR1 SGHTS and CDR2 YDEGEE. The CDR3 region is CASSRGTGLHQPQHF. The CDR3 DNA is TGTGCCAGCAGCCGAGGGACAGGGTTACATCAGCCCCAGCATTTT.

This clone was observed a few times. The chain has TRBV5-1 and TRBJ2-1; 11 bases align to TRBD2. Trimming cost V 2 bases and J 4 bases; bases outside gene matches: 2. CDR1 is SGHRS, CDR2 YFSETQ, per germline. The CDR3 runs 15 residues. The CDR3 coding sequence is TGCGCCAGCAGCTTCACTAGCGGGAGATACAATGAGCAGTTCTTC. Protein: CASSFTSGRYNEQFF.

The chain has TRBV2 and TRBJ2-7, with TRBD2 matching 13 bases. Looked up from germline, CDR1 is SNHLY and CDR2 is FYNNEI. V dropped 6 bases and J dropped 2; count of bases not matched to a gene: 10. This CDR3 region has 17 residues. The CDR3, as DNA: TGTGCCAGCAGCGGACTAGCGGGAGAGCTGGGAGCCTACGAGCAGTACTTC. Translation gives CASSGLAGELGAYEQYF. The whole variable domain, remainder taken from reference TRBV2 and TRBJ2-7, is EPEVTQTPSHQVTQMGQEVILRCVPISNHLYFYWYRQILGQKVEFLVSFYNNEISEKSEIFDDQFSVERPDGSNFTLKIRSTKLEDSAMYFCASSGLAGELGAYEQYFGPGTRLTVT.

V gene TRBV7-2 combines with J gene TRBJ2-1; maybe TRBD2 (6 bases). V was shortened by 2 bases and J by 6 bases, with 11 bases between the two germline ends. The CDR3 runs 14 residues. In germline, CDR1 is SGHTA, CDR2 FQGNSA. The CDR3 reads CASSLTGVGNEQFF. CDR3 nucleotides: TGTGCCAGCAGCTTAACGGGGGTGGGCAATGAGCAGTTCTTC. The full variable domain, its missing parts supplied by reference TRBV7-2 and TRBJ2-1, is GAGVSQSPSNKVTEKGKDVELRCDPISGHTALYWYRQSLGQGLEFLIYFQGNSAPDKSGLPSDRFSAERTGGSVSTLTIQRTQQEDSAVYLCASSLTGVGNEQFFGPGTRLTVL.

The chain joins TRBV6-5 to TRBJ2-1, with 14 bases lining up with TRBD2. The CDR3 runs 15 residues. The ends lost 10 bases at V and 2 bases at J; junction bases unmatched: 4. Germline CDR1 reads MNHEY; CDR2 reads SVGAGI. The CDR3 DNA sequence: TGTGCCACCTCGGGACTAGCGGGAGCCTACAATGAGCAGTTCTTC. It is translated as CATSGLAGAYNEQFF.

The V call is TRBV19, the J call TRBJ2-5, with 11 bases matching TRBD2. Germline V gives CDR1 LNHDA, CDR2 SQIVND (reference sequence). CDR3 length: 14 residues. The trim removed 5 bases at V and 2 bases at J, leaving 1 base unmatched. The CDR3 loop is CASSWTSGQETQYF. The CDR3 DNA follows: TGTGCCAGTAGTTGGACTAGCGGGCAAGAGACCCAGTACTTC.

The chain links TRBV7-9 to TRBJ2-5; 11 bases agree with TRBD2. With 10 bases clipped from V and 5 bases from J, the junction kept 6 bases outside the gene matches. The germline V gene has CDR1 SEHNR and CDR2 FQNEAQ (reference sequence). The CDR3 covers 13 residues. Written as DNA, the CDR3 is TGTGCCACCGCACTAGCGGGAGCCGAGACCCAGTACTTC. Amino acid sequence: CATALAGAETQYF.

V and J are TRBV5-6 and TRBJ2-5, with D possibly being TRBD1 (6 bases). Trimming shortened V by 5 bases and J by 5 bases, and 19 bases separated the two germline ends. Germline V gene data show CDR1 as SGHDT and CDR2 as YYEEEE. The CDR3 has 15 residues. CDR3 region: CASSLPGHSSETQYF. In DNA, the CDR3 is TGTGCCAGCAGTTTACCGGGACATTCGAGTGAGACCCAGTACTTC.

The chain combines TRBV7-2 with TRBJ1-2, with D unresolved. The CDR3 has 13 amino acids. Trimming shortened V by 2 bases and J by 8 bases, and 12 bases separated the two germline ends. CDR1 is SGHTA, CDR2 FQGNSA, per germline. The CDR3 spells CASSLWPTGGYTF. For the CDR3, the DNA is TGTGCCAGCAGCTTATGGCCTACGGGAGGCTACACCTTC.

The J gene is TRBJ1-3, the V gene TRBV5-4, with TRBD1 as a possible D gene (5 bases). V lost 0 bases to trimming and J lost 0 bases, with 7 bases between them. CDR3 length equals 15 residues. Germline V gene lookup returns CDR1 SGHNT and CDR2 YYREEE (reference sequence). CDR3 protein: CASSLGGGSGNTIYF. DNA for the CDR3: TGTGCCAGCAGCTTGGGGGGGGGCTCTGGAAACACCATATATTTT.

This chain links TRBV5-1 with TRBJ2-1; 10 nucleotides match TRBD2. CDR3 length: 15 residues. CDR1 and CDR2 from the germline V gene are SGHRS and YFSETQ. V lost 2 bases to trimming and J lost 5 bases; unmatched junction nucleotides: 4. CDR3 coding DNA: TGCGCCAGCAGCTTATCACTAGCGGGGAACAATGAGCAGTTCTTC. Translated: CASSLSLAGNNEQFF.

CDR3 in amino acids: CASSVAGSGAGELFF. The CDR3 nucleotides read TGTGCCAGCAGCGTAGCTGGGAGTGGGGCCGGGGAGCTGTTTTTT. This sequence joins TRBV9 and TRBJ2-2; a possible D gene is TRBD2 (5 bases). V shed 0 bases and J shed 6 bases, with 12 bases lying between them. Germline V CDR1 and CDR2: SGDLS, YYNGEE. CDR3 length: 15 amino acids.

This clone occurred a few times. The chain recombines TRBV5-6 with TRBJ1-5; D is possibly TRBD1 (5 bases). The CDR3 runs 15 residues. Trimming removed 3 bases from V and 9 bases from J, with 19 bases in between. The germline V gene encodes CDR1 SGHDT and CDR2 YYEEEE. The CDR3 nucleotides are TGTGCCAGCAGCTCGAGGTGGAGGGGATCTGGGCCCCAGCATTTT. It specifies CASSSRWRGSGPQHF.